This T cell receptor beta chain was identified during a study of regulatory T cells in long-lasting Graves disease. Both iRepertoire HTBI primers and Arm-PCR of CDR3 regions were used to build the TCR beta libraries. TCRdb reprocessed the multiplex PCR reads via MiXCR and lists one record per CDR3 protein. The sample gives 510,000 or so distinct CDR3 sequences, 9.5% to 15% of which show up once; roughly 8.9% is in the top ten. Time point here: newly diagnosed GD, antithyroid drugs for less than 3 months. The TCR library was made from RNA that had been extracted from PBMCs in TRIzol. V gave up 1 base and J gave up 7 bases, with 10 bases separating them. Germline V gene sequence: CDR1 LGHDT, CDR2 YNNKEL (reference sequence). The length of the CDR3 is 13 residues. This clonotype was observed a few times. Its target is unknown. Study outcomes and limitations: Newly diagnosed patients shared about a thousand public clonotypes; persistent patients shared a few thousand. Gene preferences differed: TRBV28, TRBJ1-2, TRBJ2-5 in persistent cases.

The sample also formed part of further work on T cells in Graves' hyperthyroidism and ophthalmopathy.

Source: peripheral blood mononuclear cells (PBMCs), taken at new diagnosis, from a patient treated with antithyroid drugs. The source is a woman younger than 45 with Graves disease. The chain has TRBV3-1 and TRBJ2-5, with D uncertain. The DNA of the CDR3 is TGTGCCAGCAGCCAAGCCGCCGTGGGGACCCAGTACTTC. Residues: CASSQAAVGTQYF.